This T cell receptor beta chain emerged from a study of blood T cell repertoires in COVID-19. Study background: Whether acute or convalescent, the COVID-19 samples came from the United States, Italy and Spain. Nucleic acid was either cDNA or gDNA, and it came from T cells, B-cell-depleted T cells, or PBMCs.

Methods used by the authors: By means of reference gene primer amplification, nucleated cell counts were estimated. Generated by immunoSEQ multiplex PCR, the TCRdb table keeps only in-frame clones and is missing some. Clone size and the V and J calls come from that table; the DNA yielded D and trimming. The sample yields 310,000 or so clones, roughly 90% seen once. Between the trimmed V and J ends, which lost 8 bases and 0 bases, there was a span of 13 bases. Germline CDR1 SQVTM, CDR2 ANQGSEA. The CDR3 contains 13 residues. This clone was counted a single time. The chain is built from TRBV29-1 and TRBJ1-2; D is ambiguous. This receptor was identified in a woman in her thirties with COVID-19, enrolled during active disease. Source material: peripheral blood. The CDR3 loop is CSSGEAANYGYTF. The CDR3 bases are TGCAGCTCCGGTGAGGCAGCTAACTATGGCTACACCTTC.